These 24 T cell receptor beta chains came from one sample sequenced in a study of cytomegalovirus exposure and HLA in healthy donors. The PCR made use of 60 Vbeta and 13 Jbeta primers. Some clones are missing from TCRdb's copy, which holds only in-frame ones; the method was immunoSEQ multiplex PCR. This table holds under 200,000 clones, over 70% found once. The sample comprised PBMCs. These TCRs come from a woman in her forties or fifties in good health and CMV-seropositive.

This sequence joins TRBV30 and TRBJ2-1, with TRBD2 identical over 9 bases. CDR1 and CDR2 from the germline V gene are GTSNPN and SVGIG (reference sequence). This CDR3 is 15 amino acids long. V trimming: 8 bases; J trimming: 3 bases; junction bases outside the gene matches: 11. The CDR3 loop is CAKGGASGVYNEQFF. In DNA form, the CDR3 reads TGTGCCAAAGGGGGGGCTAGCGGGGTCTACAATGAGCAGTTCTTC.

CDR3 DNA: TGTGCCAGCAGCGTAACAACCGGAGGGTACGAGCAGTACTTC. Translated: CASSVTTGGYEQYF. This sequence joins TRBV9 and TRBJ2-7; tentative D call: TRBD2 (6 bases). The CDR3 covers 14 residues. The germline V gene encodes CDR1 SGDLS and CDR2 YYNGEE. V was cut by 1 base and J by 4 bases, with 12 bases left in between.

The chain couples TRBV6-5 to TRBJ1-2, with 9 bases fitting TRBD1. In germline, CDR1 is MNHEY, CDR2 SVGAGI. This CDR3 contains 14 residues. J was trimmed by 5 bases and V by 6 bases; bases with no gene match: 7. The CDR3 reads CASSRDRDSYGYTF. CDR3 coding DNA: TGTGCCAGCAGCCGGGACAGGGATTCTTATGGCTACACCTTC.

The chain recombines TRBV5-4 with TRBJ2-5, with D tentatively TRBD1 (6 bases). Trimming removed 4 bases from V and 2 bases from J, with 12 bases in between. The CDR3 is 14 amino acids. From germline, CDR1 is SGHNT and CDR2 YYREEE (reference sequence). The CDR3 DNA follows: TGTGCCAGCAGCCCGGGACACAAACAAGAGACCCAGTACTTC. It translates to CASSPGHKQETQYF.

CDR3 protein: CASSSTTVSIYGYTF. Written as DNA, the CDR3 is TGCGCCAGCAGCTCTACGACAGTCTCTATCTATGGCTACACCTTC. This rearrangement joins TRBV5-1 to TRBJ1-2; the D gene is possibly TRBD1 (5 bases). The CDR3 contains 15 residues. Looked up from germline, CDR1 is SGHRS and CDR2 is YFSETQ. V dropped 3 bases and J dropped 4 bases, with 16 bases sitting between them. The full variable domain, completed using reference TRBV5-1 and TRBJ1-2, is KAGVTQTPRYLIKTRGQQVTLSCSPISGHRSVSWYQQTPGQGLQFLFEYFSETQRNKGNFPGRFSGRQFSNSRSEMNVSTLELGDSALYLCASSSTTVSIYGYTFGSGTRLTVV.

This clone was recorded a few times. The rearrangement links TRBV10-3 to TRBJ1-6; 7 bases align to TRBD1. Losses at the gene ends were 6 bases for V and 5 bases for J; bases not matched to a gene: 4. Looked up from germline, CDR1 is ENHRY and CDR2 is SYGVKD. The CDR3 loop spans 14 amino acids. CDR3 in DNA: TGTGCCATCAGCATTCAGGGGGATAATTCACCCCTCCACTTT. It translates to CAISIQGDNSPLHF.

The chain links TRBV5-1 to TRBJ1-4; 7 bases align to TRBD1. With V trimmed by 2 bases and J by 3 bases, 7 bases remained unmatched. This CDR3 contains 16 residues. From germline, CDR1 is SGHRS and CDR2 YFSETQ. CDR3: CASSFNRGGANEKLFF. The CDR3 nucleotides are TGCGCCAGCAGCTTTAACAGGGGCGGGGCTAATGAAAAACTGTTTTTT.

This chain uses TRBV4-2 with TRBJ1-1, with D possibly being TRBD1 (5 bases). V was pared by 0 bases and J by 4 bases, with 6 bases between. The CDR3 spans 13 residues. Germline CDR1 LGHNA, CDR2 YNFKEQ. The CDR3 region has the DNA TGTGCCAGCAGCCAAGATAGGGGCACTGAAGCTTTCTTT. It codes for CASSQDRGTEAFF.

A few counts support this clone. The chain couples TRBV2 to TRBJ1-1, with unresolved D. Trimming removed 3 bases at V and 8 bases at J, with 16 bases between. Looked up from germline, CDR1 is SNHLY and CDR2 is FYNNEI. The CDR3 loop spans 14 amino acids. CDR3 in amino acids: CASSESVSQSEAFF. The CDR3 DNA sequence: TGTGCCAGCAGTGAGTCCGTTAGCCAGTCCGAAGCTTTCTTT.

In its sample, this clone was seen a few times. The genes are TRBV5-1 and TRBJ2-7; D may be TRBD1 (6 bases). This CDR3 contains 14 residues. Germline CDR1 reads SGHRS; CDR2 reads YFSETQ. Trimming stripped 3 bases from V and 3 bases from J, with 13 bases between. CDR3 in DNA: TGCGCCAGCAGCTCGGACAGATTATACTACGAGCAGTACTTC. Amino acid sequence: CASSSDRLYYEQYF.

In DNA form, the CDR3 reads TGTGCCAGCAGTTTAACAGAGGGACAGCTGAACACTGAAGCTTTCTTT. Its translation is CASSLTEGQLNTEAFF. The rearrangement uses TRBV27 and TRBJ1-1; 7 positions agree with TRBD1. The CDR3 extends over 16 amino acids. Unmatched junction bases numbered 6, after V lost 2 bases and J lost 0 bases. Germline values: CDR1 MNHEY, CDR2 SMNVEV (reference sequence).

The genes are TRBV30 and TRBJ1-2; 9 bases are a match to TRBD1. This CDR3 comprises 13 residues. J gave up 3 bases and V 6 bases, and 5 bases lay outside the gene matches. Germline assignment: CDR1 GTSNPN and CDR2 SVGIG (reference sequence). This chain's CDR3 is CACYTGGDYGYTF. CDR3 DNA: TGTGCCTGCTATACAGGGGGCGACTATGGCTACACCTTC. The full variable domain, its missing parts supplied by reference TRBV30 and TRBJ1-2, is SQTIHQWPATLVQPVGSPLSLECTVEGTSNPNLYWYRQAAGRGLQLLFYSVGIGQISSEVPQNLSASRPQDRQFILSSKKLLLSDSGFYLCACYTGGDYGYTFGSGTRLTVV.

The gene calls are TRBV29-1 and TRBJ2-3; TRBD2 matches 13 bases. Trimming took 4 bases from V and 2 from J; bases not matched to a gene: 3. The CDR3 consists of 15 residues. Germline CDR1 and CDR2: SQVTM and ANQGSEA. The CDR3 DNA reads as TGCAGCGTTGGGGGACTAGCGGGGCTCACAGATACGCAGTATTTT. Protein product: CSVGGLAGLTDTQYF.

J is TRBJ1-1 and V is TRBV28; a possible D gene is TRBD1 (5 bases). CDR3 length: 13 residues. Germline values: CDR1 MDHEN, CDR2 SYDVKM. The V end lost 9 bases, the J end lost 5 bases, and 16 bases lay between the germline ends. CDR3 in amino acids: CASFVGDWTEAFF. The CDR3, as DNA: TGTGCCAGTTTCGTAGGGGATTGGACTGAAGCTTTCTTT.

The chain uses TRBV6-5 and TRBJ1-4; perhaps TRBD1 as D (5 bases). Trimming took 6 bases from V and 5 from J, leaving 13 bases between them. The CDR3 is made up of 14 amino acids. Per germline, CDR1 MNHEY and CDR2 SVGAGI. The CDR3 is CASRRAGTNEKLFF. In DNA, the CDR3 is TGTGCCAGCAGACGGGCGGGGACCAATGAAAAACTGTTTTTT.

The CDR3 DNA reads as TGTGCCAGCAGAAGGTCACAGGGGAATCAGCCCCAGCATTTT. Translated: CASRRSQGNQPQHF. This rearrangement joins TRBV27 to TRBJ1-5; 7 bases line up with TRBD1. The germline CDR1 and CDR2 sequences are MNHEY and SMNVEV (reference sequence). The CDR3 has 14 residues. V was clipped by 6 bases and J by 4 bases; unmatched bases: 6.

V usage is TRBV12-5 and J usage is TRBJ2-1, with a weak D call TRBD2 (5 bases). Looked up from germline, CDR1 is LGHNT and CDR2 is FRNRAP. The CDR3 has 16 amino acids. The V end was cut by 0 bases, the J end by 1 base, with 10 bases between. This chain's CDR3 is CASGLVLGFSYNEQFF. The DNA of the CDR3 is TGTGCTAGTGGTTTGGTACTAGGATTTTCCTACAATGAGCAGTTCTTC.

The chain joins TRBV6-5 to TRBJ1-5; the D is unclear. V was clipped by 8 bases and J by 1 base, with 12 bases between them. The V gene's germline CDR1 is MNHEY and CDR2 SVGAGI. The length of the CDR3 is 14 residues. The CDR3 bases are TGTGCCAGCCGAGCAGGTGGGAGCAATCAGCCCCAGCATTTT. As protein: CASRAGGSNQPQHF.

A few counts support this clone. In nucleotides, the CDR3 is TGTGCCAGCAGTGGGGCACAGGGAAAGCATTTT. It encodes CASSGAQGKHF. The chain combines TRBV2 with TRBJ1-5; D possibly corresponds to TRBD1 (6 bases). The ends were cut back, 4 bases at V and 14 bases at J, with 12 bases in the middle. CDR3 length: 11 residues. The germline V gene encodes CDR1 SNHLY and CDR2 FYNNEI.

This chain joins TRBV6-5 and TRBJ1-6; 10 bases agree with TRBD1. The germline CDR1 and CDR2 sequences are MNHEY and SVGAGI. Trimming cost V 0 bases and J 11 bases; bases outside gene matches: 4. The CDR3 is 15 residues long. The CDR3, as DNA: TGTGCCAGCAGTTACTCCGGGACAGGGGTTGCACCCCTCCACTTT. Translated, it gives CASSYSGTGVAPLHF.

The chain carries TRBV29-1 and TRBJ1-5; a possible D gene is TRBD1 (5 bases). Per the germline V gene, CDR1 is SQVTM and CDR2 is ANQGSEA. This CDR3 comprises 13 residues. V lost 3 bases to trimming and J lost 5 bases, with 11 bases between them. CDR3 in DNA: TGCAGCGTTGATGTGGGGCCCGATCAGCCCCAGCATTTT. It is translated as CSVDVGPDQPQHF.

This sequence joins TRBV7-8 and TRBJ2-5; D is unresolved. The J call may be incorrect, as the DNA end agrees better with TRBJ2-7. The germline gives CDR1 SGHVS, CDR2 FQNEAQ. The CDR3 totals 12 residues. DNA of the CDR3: TGTGCCAGCAGCTTAGTTTCCTACGAGCAGTACTTC. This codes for CASSLVSYEQYF.

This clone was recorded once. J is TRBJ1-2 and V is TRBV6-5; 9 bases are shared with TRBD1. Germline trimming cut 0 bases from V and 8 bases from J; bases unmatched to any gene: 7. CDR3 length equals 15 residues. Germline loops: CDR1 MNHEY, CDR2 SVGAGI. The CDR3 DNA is TGTGCCAGCAGTTACTCGAGGGGACAGGGCGGCGGCTACACCTTC. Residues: CASSYSRGQGGGYTF.

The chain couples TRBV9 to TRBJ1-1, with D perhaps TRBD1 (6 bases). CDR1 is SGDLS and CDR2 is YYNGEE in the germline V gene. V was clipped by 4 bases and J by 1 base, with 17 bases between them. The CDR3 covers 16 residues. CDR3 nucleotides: TGTGCCAGCAGCCCACGAATGGGGGCAGGGAACACTGAAGCTTTCTTT. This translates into CASSPRMGAGNTEAFF.